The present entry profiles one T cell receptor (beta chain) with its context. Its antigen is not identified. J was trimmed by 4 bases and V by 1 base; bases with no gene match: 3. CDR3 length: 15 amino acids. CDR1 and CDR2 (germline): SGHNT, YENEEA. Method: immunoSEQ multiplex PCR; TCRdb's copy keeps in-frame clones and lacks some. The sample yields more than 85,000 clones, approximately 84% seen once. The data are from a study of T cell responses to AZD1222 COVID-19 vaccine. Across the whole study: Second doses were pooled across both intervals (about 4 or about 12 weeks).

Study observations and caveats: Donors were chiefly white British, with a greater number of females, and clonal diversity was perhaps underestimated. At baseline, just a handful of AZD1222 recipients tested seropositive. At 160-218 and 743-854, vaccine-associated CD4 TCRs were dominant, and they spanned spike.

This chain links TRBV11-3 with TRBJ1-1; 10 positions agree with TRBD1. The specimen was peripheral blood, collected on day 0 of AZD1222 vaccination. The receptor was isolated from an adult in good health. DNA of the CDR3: TGTGCCAGCAGCTTAGGCGGGACAGGGGTCACTGAAGCTTTCTTT. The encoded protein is CASSLGGTGVTEAFF. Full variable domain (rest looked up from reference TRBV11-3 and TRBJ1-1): EAGVVQSPRYKIIEKKQPVAFWCNPISGHNTLYWYLQNLGQGPELLIRYENEEAVDDSQLPKDRFSAERLKGVDSTLKIQPAELGDSAVYLCASSLGGTGVTEAFFGQGTRLTVV.